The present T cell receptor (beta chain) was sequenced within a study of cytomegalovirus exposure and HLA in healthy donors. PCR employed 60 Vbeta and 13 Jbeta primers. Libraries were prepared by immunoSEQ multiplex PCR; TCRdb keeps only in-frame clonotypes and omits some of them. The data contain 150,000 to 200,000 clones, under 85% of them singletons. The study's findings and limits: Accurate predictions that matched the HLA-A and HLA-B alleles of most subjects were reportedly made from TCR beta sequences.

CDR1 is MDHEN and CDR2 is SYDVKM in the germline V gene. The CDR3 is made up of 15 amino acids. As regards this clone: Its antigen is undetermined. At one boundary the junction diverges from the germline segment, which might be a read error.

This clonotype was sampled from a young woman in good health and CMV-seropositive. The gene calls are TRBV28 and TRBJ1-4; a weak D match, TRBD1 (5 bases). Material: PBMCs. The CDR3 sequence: CASGFSGGTNEKLFF. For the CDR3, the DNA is TGTGCCAGCGGTTTTAGTGGGGGGACTAATGAAAAACTGTTTTTT.